This T cell receptor beta chain emerged from a study of PD-1 blockade in classical Hodgkin lymphoma. A word on this clone: Antigen unknown.

Documented time point: cycle 4 day 1 (C4D1), after six to seven weeks of nivolumab. Each and every patient relapsed after autologous stem cell transplantation, and patients got differing brentuximab vedotin exposure. The study's findings and limits: Relapsed/refractory patients reportedly had lower baseline diversity than newly diagnosed patients. The CD4+ diversity rise by C4D1 was clearest in complete responders.

TCRdb's copy holds only in-frame clones and misses some; the assay was immunoSEQ multiplex PCR. The data hold over 85,000 clones, with about 93% observed a single time. Material: peripheral blood mononuclear cells (PBMCs), obtained before the fourth cycle of nivolumab. The source is a human donor with classical Hodgkin lymphoma.

The CDR3 DNA is TGTGCCAGCAGGGGGCCTAACACCGGGGAGCTGTTTTTT. This sequence encodes CASRGPNTGELFF. This chain joins TRBV28 and TRBJ2-2, with D perhaps TRBD1 (5 bases). Germline CDR1 reads MDHEN; CDR2 reads SYDVKM. CDR3 length equals 13 residues. The V and J ends lost 6 bases and 2 bases respectively, with 7 bases between them.